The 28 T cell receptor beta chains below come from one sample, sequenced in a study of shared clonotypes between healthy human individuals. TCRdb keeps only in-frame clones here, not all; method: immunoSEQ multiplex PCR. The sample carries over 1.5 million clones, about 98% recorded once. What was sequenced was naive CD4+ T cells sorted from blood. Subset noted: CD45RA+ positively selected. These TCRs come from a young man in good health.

This CDR3 reads CASSQDGPNQPQHF. As DNA, the CDR3 is TGTGCCAGCAGCCAAGACGGACCCAATCAGCCCCAGCATTTT. The V gene is TRBV5-4, the J gene TRBJ1-5; D is undetermined. CDR1 is SGHNT and CDR2 is YYREEE in the germline V gene (reference sequence). V was clipped by 4 bases and J by 3 bases, with 11 bases between them. CDR3 length: 14 residues.

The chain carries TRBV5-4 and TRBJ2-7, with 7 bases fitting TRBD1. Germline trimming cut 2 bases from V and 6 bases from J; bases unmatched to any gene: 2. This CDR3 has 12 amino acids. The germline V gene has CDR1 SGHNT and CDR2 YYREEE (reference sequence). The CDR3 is CASSFTGAEQYF. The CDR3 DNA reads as TGTGCCAGCAGCTTTACAGGGGCCGAGCAGTACTTC.

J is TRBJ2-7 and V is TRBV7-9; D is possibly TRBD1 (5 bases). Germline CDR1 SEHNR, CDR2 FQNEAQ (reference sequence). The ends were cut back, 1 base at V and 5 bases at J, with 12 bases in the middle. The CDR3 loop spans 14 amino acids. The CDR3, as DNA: TGTGCCAGCAGCTTAGACTTCAGGGTTAACGAGCAGTACTTC. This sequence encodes CASSLDFRVNEQYF.

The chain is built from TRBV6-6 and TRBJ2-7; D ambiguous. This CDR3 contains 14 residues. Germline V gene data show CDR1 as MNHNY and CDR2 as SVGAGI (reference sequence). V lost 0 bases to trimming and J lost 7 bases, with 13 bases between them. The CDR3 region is CASSYSPSRREQYF. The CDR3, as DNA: TGTGCCAGCAGTTACTCGCCAAGTCGACGGGAGCAGTACTTC.

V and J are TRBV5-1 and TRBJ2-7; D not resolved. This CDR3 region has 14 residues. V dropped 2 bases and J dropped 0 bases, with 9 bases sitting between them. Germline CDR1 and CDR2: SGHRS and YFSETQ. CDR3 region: CASSFEVISYEQYF. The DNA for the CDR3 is TGCGCCAGCAGCTTTGAAGTAATCTCCTACGAGCAGTACTTC.

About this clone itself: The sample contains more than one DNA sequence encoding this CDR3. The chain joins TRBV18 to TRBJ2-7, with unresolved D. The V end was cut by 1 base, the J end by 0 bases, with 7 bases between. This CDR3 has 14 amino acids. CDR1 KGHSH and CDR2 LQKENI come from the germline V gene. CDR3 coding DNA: TGTGCCAGCTCACCACTAATAAGCTCCTACGAGCAGTACTTC. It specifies CASSPLISSYEQYF.

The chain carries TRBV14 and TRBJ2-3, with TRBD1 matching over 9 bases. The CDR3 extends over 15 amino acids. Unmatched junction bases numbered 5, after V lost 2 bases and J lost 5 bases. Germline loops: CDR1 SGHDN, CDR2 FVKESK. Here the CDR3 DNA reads TGTGCCAGCAGCCAAAAACAGGGGGCCGTAGATACGCAGTATTTT. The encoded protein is CASSQKQGAVDTQYF.

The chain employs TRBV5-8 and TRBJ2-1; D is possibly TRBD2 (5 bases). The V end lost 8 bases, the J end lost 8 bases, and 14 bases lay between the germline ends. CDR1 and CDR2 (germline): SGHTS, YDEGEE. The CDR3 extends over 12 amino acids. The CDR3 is CASPRGWDEQFF. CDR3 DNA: TGTGCCAGTCCTCGGGGTTGGGATGAGCAGTTCTTC. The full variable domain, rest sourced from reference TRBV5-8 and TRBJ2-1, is EAGVTQSPTHLIKTRGQQATLRCSPISGHTSVYWYQQALGLGLQFLLWYDEGEERNRGNFPPRFSGRQFPNYSSELNVNALELEDSALYLCASPRGWDEQFFGPGTRLTVL.

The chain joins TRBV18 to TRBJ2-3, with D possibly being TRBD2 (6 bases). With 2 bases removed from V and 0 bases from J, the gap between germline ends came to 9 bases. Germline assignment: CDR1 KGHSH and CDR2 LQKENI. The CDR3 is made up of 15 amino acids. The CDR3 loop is CASSPDGTSTDTQYF. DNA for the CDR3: TGTGCCAGCTCACCAGACGGGACTAGCACAGATACGCAGTATTTT.

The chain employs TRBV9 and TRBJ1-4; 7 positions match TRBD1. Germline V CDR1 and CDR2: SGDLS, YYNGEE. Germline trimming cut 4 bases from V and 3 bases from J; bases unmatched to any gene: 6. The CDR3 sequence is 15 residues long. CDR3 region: CASSIQGTSNEKLFF. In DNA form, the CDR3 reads TGTGCCAGCAGCATACAGGGGACCTCTAATGAAAAACTGTTTTTT.

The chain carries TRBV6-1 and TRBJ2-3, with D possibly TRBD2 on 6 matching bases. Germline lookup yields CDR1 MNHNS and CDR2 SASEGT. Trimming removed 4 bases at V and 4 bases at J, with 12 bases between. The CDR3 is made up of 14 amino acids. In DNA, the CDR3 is TGTGCCAGCAGTGCCCGGGAGTTAGCAGATACGCAGTATTTT. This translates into CASSARELADTQYF.

The CDR3 sequence is CASSLGDRAKNIQYF. The CDR3 nucleotides read TGTGCCAGCAGCTTGGGCGACAGAGCCAAAAACATTCAGTACTTC. V gene TRBV5-8 combines with J gene TRBJ2-4; TRBD1 might be the D (5 bases). This CDR3 is 15 amino acids long. The germline CDR1 and CDR2 sequences are SGHTS and YDEGEE. Trimming stripped 0 bases from V and 0 bases from J, with 7 bases between.

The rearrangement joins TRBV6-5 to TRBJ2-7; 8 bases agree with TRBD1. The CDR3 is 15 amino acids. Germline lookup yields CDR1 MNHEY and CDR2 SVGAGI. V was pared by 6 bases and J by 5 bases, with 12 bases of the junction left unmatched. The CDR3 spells CASRNTEGQAHEQYF. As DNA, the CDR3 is TGTGCCAGCAGGAATACGGAGGGACAGGCCCACGAGCAGTACTTC.

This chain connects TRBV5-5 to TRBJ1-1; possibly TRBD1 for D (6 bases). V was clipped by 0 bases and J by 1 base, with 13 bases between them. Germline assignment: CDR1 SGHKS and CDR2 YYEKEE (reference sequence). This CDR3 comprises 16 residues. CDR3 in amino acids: CASSLAQGRGNTEAFF. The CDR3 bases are TGTGCCAGCAGCTTGGCCCAGGGGCGAGGGAACACTGAAGCTTTCTTT.

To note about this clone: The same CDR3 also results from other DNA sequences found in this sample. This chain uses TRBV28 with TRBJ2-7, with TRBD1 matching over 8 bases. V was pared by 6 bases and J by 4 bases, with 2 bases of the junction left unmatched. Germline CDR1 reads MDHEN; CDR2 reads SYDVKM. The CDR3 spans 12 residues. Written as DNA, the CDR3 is TGTGCCAGCAGCCAGGGGGCATACGAGCAGTACTTC. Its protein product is CASSQGAYEQYF.

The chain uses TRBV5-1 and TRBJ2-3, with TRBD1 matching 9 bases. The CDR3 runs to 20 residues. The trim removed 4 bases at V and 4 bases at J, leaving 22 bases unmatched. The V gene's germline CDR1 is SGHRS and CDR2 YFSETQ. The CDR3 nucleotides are TGCGCCAGCAGCCTTCCACAGGGGGCTCAACCACCCACTACAGCAGATACGCAGTATTTT. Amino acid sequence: CASSLPQGAQPPTTADTQYF.

CDR3 protein: CASRTTANTEAFF. The CDR3, as DNA: TGTGCCAGCAGAACGACAGCTAACACTGAAGCTTTCTTT. This chain links TRBV6-1 with TRBJ1-1, with a tentative D call TRBD1 (5 bases). This CDR3 has 13 amino acids. Trimming took 6 bases from V and 2 from J, leaving 10 bases between them. The germline V gene has CDR1 MNHNS and CDR2 SASEGT.

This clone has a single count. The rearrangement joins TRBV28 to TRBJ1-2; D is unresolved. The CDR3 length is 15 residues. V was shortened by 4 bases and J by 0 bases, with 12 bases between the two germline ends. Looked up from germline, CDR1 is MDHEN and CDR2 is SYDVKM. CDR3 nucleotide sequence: TGTGCCAGCAGTTCTCAAAGTACACCTAACTATGGCTACACCTTC. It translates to CASSSQSTPNYGYTF.

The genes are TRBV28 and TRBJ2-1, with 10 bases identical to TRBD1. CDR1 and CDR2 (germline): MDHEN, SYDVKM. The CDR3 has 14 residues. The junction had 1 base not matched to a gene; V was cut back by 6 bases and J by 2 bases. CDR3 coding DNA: TGTGCCAGCAGGACAGGGGGCCCCTACAATGAGCAGTTCTTC. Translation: CASRTGGPYNEQFF.

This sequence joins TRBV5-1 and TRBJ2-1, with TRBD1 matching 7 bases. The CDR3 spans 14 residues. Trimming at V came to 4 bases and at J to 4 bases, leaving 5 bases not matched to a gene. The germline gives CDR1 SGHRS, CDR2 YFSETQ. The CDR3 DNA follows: TGCGCCAGCAGCACGCGACAGGGATACAATGAGCAGTTCTTC. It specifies CASSTRQGYNEQFF.

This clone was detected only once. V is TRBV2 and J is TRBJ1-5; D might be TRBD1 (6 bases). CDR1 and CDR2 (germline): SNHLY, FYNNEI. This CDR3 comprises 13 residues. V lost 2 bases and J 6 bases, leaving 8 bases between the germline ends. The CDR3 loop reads CASSELGAQPQHF. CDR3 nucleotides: TGTGCCAGCAGTGAATTGGGGGCTCAGCCCCAGCATTTT.

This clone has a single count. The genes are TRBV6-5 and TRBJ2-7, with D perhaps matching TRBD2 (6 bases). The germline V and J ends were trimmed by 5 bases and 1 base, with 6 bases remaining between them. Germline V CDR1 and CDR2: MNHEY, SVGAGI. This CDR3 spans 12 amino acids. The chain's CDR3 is CASSAGSYEQYF. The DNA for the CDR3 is TGTGCCAGCAGTGCGGGATCCTACGAGCAGTACTTC.

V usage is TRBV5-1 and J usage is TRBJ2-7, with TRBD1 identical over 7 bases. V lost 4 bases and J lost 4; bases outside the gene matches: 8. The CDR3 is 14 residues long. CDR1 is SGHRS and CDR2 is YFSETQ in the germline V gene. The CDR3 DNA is TGCGCCAGCAGCCTTGTGCCACAGGGGTACGAGCAGTACTTC. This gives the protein CASSLVPQGYEQYF. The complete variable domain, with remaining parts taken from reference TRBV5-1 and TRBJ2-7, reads KAGVTQTPRYLIKTRGQQVTLSCSPISGHRSVSWYQQTPGQGLQFLFEYFSETQRNKGNFPGRFSGRQFSNSRSEMNVSTLELGDSALYLCASSLVPQGYEQYFGPGTRLTVT.

The DNA for the CDR3 is TGTGCCAGCAGCCGCACGGGACAGGGGGCGGGGGAGCAGTACTTC. Amino acid sequence: CASSRTGQGAGEQYF. The chain combines TRBV28 with TRBJ2-7; 12 bases agree with TRBD1. Germline values: CDR1 MDHEN, CDR2 SYDVKM. V lost 6 bases to trimming and J lost 7 bases; unmatched junction nucleotides: 10. This CDR3 has 15 residues.

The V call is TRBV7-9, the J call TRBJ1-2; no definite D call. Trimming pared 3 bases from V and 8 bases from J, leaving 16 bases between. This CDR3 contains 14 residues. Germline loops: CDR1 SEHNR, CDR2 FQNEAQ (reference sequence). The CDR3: CASSLPGASSGYTF. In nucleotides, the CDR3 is TGTGCCAGCAGCTTGCCGGGAGCCTCCTCGGGCTACACCTTC.

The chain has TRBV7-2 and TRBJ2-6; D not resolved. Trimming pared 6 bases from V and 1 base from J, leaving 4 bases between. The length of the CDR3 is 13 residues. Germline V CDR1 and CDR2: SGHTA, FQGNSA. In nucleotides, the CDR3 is TGTGCCAGCAGGGAGTCTGGGGCCAACGTCCTGACTTTC. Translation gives CASRESGANVLTF.

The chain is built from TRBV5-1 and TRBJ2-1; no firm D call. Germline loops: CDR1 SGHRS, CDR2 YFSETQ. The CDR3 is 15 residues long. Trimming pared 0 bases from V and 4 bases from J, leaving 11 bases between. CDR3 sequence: CASSLDPTSYNEQFF. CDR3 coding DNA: TGCGCCAGCAGCTTGGATCCGACAAGTTACAATGAGCAGTTCTTC. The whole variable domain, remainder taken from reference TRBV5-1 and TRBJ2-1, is KAGVTQTPRYLIKTRGQQVTLSCSPISGHRSVSWYQQTPGQGLQFLFEYFSETQRNKGNFPGRFSGRQFSNSRSEMNVSTLELGDSALYLCASSLDPTSYNEQFFGPGTRLTVL.

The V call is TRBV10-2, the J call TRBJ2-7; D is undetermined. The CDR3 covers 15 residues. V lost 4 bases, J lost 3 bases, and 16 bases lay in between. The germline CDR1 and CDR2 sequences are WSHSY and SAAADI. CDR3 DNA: TGCGCCAGCAGTGTTAGTGGCGGACGGATCTACGAGCAGTACTTC. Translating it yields CASSVSGGRIYEQYF.